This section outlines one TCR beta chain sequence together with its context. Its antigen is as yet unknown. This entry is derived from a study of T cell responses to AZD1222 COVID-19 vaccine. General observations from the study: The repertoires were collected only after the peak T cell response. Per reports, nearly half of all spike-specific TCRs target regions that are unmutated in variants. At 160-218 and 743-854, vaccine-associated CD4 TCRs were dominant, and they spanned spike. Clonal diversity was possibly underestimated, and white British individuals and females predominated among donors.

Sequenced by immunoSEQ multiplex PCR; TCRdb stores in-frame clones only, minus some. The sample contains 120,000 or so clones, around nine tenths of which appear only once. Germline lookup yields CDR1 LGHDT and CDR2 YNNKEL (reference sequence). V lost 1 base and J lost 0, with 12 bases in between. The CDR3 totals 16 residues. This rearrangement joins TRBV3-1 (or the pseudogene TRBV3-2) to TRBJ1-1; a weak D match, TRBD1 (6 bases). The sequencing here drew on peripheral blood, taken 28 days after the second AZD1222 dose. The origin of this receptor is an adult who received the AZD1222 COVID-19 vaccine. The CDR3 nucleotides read TGTGCCAGCAGCCAAGGAACAGGGAGGGTGAACACTGAAGCTTTCTTT. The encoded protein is CASSQGTGRVNTEAFF.